The 21 T cell receptor beta chains in this list originate from one sample, sequenced in a study of cytomegalovirus exposure and HLA in healthy donors. The PCR was carried out with 60 Vbeta primers and 13 Jbeta primers. Sequenced by immunoSEQ multiplex PCR; TCRdb stores in-frame clones only, minus some. The sample contains about 200,000 clones, 75% to 90% of which appear only once. The sample consisted of PBMCs. The receptors shown here come from a boy aged 2-9 years in good health and CMV-seronegative.

Here the CDR3 DNA reads TGTGCCAGCAGCTCAGGGTTCTCTGGGGCCAACGTCCTGACTTTC. Protein: CASSSGFSGANVLTF. The chain employs TRBV7-8 and TRBJ2-6; D perhaps matches TRBD1 (5 bases). Germline CDR1 and CDR2: SGHVS and FQNEAQ. Trimming stripped 4 bases from V and 0 bases from J, with 7 bases between. This CDR3 comprises 15 residues.

The chain recombines TRBV6-5 with TRBJ2-7; 9 positions match TRBD1. After removal of 6 bases from V and 4 bases from J, the junction contained 10 bases not matched to a gene. Germline V gene sequence: CDR1 MNHEY, CDR2 SVGAGI. This CDR3 region has 15 residues. CDR3 in amino acids: CASSGARTGVYEQYF. The CDR3 nucleotides read TGTGCCAGCAGCGGGGCGCGGACAGGGGTATACGAGCAGTACTTC.

The rearrangement joins TRBV27 to TRBJ2-1; weak D call: TRBD1 (6 bases). Deletions cut 7 bases from V and 1 base from J, with 23 bases between. The CDR3 sequence is 18 residues long. The V gene's germline CDR1 is MNHEY and CDR2 SMNVEV (reference sequence). As DNA, the CDR3 is TGTGCCAGCACCCAGGACAGATCCTCGCTCGGGTCCTACAATGAGCAGTTCTTC. Translation: CASTQDRSSLGSYNEQFF.

The V and J genes are TRBV7-9 and TRBJ2-7, with D tentatively TRBD2 (5 bases). The CDR3 has 13 amino acids. The germline gives CDR1 SEHNR, CDR2 FQNEAQ (reference sequence). V shed 6 bases and J shed 0 bases, with 9 bases lying between them. The CDR3 reads CASRPGISYEQYF. The CDR3 nucleotides are TGTGCCAGCAGACCCGGGATCTCCTACGAGCAGTACTTC.

The chain carries TRBV15 and TRBJ1-5; 8 positions agree with TRBD1. This CDR3 is 14 amino acids long. With V trimmed by 2 bases and J by 4 bases, 1 base remained unmatched. Germline V gene data show CDR1 as LNHNV and CDR2 as YYDKDF (reference sequence). CDR3 DNA: TGTGCCACCAGCAGAAACAGGGGGAATCAGCCCCAGCATTTT. This sequence encodes CATSRNRGNQPQHF.

In this sample, this clone turned up a few times. V gene TRBV4-1 combines with J gene TRBJ1-1, with 8 nucleotides matching TRBD1. The CDR3 extends over 12 amino acids. Germline-derived CDR1 and CDR2 are MGHRA and YSYEKL. V lost 8 bases and J lost 3; bases outside the gene matches: 2. The CDR3 nucleotides are TGCGCCAGCCAGGGGGCGGACACTGAAGCTTTCTTT. The encoded protein is CASQGADTEAFF.

This clone occurred once. This chain joins TRBV5-6 and TRBJ2-5; D gene ambiguous. The V end lost 0 bases, the J end lost 1 base, and 16 bases lay between the germline ends. Per germline, CDR1 SGHDT and CDR2 YYEEEE. The CDR3 has 17 residues. CDR3 bases: TGTGCCAGCAGCTTGGCGCCGATAGCCAACCCCCAAGAGACCCAGTACTTC. Amino acid sequence: CASSLAPIANPQETQYF.

The rearrangement links TRBV5-5 to TRBJ1-5; weak D call: TRBD1 (5 bases). The V and J ends lost 2 bases and 1 base respectively, with 7 bases between them. The CDR3 runs 14 residues. Per germline, CDR1 SGHKS and CDR2 YYEKEE (reference sequence). Here the CDR3 reads CASSLAGSNQPQHF. The CDR3 DNA is TGTGCCAGCAGCTTAGCAGGGAGCAATCAGCCCCAGCATTTT.

This clone was recorded only once. The chain has TRBV19 and TRBJ2-1, with a possible D match to TRBD2 (5 bases). V lost 7 bases to trimming and J lost 0 bases, with 16 bases between them. CDR1 and CDR2 from the germline V gene are LNHDA and SQIVND (reference sequence). The CDR3 spans 16 residues. The CDR3 here is CASNRLAASSYNEQFF. The CDR3 region has the DNA TGTGCCAGTAATCGCCTAGCAGCCAGCTCCTACAATGAGCAGTTCTTC.

The V call is TRBV15, the J call TRBJ2-7; 8 positions match TRBD2. CDR1 LNHNV and CDR2 YYDKDF come from the germline V gene (reference sequence). The CDR3 consists of 13 residues. The trim removed 4 bases at V and 6 bases at J, leaving 5 bases unmatched. The CDR3 region is CATSTLGRVEQYF. The CDR3 coding sequence is TGTGCCACCAGCACACTCGGGAGGGTCGAGCAGTACTTC.

In its sample, this clone was seen a few times. In nucleotides, the CDR3 is TGTGCCAGCAGCGTAGAACGGGAGCAGTTCTTC. It specifies CASSVEREQFF. The chain carries TRBV9 and TRBJ2-1; D gene uncertain. Germline CDR1 reads SGDLS; CDR2 reads YYNGEE. Trimming cost V 0 bases and J 10 bases, with 5 bases left between them. CDR3 length equals 11 residues.

The genes are TRBV7-2 and TRBJ2-5, with 9 bases matching TRBD1. CDR1 is SGHTA, CDR2 FQGNSA, per germline. V trimming: 2 bases; J trimming: 5 bases; junction bases outside the gene matches: 3. This CDR3 has 14 amino acids. The CDR3, as DNA: TGTGCCAGCAGCTTAAGGGGGACAGGGGAGACCCAGTACTTC. Its protein is CASSLRGTGETQYF.

This rearrangement joins TRBV2 to TRBJ2-1, with 9 bases lining up with TRBD1. Germline V gene lookup returns CDR1 SNHLY and CDR2 FYNNEI. The CDR3 spans 16 residues. The J segment lost 3 bases and the V segment lost 5 bases, leaving 8 bases of the junction unmatched. The DNA for the CDR3 is TGTGCCAGCAGTCCGTTCCGACAGGGGGTCTACAATGAGCAGTTCTTC. Its translation: CASSPFRQGVYNEQFF.

The sample holds one count of this clone. J is TRBJ1-2 and V is TRBV9; 10 bases align to TRBD1. CDR1 is SGDLS, CDR2 YYNGEE, per germline. The trim removed 0 bases at V and 6 bases at J, leaving 8 bases unmatched. The CDR3 consists of 16 residues. As DNA, the CDR3 is TGTGCCAGCAGCGTAGGACAGGGGGCGCAAACTCATGGCTACACCTTC. Protein sequence: CASSVGQGAQTHGYTF.

In its sample, this clone was seen a few times. V is TRBV10-3 and J is TRBJ2-7; D not certain. The CDR3 totals 12 residues. Germline V gene lookup returns CDR1 ENHRY and CDR2 SYGVKD. The V end was cut by 0 bases, the J end by 4 bases, with 4 bases between. The CDR3 region is CAISESRYEQYF. The CDR3 DNA reads TGTGCCATCAGTGAGTCTCGGTACGAGCAGTACTTC.

This chain joins TRBV27 and TRBJ1-5, with D possibly being TRBD1 (5 bases). Germline-derived CDR1 and CDR2 are MNHEY and SMNVEV (reference sequence). V was trimmed by 3 bases and J by 2 bases, leaving 11 bases between them. CDR3 size: 15 residues. CDR3 protein: CASSFGQGGNQPQHF. In DNA form, the CDR3 reads TGTGCCAGCAGTTTCGGCCAGGGCGGCAATCAGCCCCAGCATTTT.

The V gene is TRBV9, the J gene TRBJ2-2; TRBD1 aligns across 8 bases. With 4 bases clipped from V and 1 base from J, the junction kept 6 bases outside the gene matches. The CDR3 spans 16 residues. The germline CDR1 and CDR2 sequences are SGDLS and YYNGEE. Here the CDR3 reads CASSPRTGLNTGELFF. The CDR3 DNA reads TGTGCCAGCAGCCCACGGACAGGGTTGAACACCGGGGAGCTGTTTTTT.

The chain has TRBV6-5 and TRBJ2-7; 7 bases align to TRBD2. The CDR3 covers 13 residues. Germline V lookup: CDR1 MNHEY, CDR2 SVGAGI. The V gene end was trimmed by 5 bases and the J gene end by 2 bases; junction bases not matched to a gene: 3. The CDR3 protein is CASSSGVTYEQYF. CDR3 coding DNA: TGTGCCAGCAGTAGCGGGGTTACCTACGAGCAGTACTTC.

The chain is built from TRBV10-3 and TRBJ2-7; TRBD1 matches 10 bases. From germline, CDR1 is ENHRY and CDR2 SYGVKD. This CDR3 contains 16 residues. Germline trimming cut 3 bases from V and 2 bases from J; bases unmatched to any gene: 7. This CDR3 reads CAISDPGDRGTYEQYF. DNA for the CDR3: TGTGCCATCAGTGACCCGGGGGACAGGGGTACCTACGAGCAGTACTTC.

The chain joins TRBV18 to TRBJ2-7; D gene unclear. Germline assignment: CDR1 KGHSH and CDR2 LQKENI. The CDR3 sequence is 12 residues long. Trimming shortened V by 3 bases and J by 6 bases, and 9 bases separated the two germline ends. The CDR3 protein is CASSPTTGEQYF. The CDR3 bases are TGTGCCAGCTCACCTACTACGGGCGAGCAGTACTTC.

This clone was detected only a few times. The V and J genes are TRBV29-1 and TRBJ1-1; 8 bases are shared with TRBD1. Germline CDR1 reads SQVTM; CDR2 reads ANQGSEA. The CDR3 is 14 amino acids. V was pared by 6 bases and J by 4 bases, with 10 bases of the junction left unmatched. The CDR3 DNA reads TGCAGCGTGGTTGGGACAGGCGCTTTCACTGAAGCTTTCTTT. The encoded protein is CSVVGTGAFTEAFF.